This T cell receptor (beta chain) emerged from a study of T-cell reconstitution after alpha-beta-depleted transplantation in children. The CDR3 length is 15 residues. In germline, CDR1 is DFQATT, CDR2 SNEGSKA (reference sequence). The trim removed 1 base at V and 7 bases at J, leaving 9 bases unmatched. Researchers prepared the TCRbeta library using unique molecular identifiers, the study reports. TCRdb reprocessed the PCR reads via MiXCR and lists one record per CDR3 protein. This table holds approximately 400,000 distinct CDR3 sequences, about 11% found once. V usage is TRBV20-1 and J usage is TRBJ1-5, with 8 bases aligning to TRBD1. This specimen consisted of PBMCs from the stem cell graft donor, obtained from the stem cell graft. This clonotype originated in a human donor who donated a stem cell graft to a child with acute myeloid leukemia. CDR3 sequence: CSARVLGQGNQPQHF. CDR3 nucleotides: TGCAGTGCTAGAGTTCTTGGACAGGGAAACCAGCCCCAGCATTTT.